This T cell receptor beta chain comes out of a study of cytomegalovirus exposure and HLA in healthy donors. Study-level points and caveats: According to an earlier analysis, most TCR beta V segments yielded productive rearrangements about 90% or about 30% of the time.

CDR1 is SGHNT and CDR2 is YENEEA in the germline V gene. The CDR3 length is 15 residues. V dropped 2 bases and J dropped 5; count of bases not matched to a gene: 3. With 60 Vbeta and 13 Jbeta primers, the PCR was carried out. Sequencing was performed with immunoSEQ multiplex PCR; in TCRdb, only in-frame clones are kept and a portion is missing. The sample contains 130,000 to 150,000 clones, 78% of which appear only once. A note on this clone: The antigen is not known.

The sequence was collected from a man in his forties in good health and CMV-seropositive. The chain recombines TRBV11-3 with TRBJ2-1, with 10 nucleotides matching TRBD2. The material sequenced was PBMCs. The CDR3 region is CASSLLAGVNNEQFF. The CDR3 nucleotides read TGTGCCAGCAGCTTACTAGCGGGAGTGAACAATGAGCAGTTCTTC.